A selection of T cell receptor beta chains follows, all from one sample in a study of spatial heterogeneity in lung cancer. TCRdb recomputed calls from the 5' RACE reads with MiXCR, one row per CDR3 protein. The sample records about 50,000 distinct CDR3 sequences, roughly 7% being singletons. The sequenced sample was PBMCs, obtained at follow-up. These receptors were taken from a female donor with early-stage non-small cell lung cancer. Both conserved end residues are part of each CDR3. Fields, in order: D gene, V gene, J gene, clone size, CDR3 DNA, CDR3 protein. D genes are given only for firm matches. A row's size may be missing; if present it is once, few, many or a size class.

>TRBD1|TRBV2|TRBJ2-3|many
TGTGCCAGCAGAGGACAGGGGGCGCTCACAGATACGCAGTATTTT
CASRGQGALTDTQYF
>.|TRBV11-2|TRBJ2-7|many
TGTGCCAGCAGCTTAGATCTCGCGAAGTCCTACGAGCAGTACTTC
CASSLDLAKSYEQYF
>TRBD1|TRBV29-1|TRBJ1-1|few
TGCAGCGTAAGGACAGGGGATACTGAAGCTTTCTTT
CSVRTGDTEAFF
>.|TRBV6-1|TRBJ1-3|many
TGTGCCAGCACGCAGGGTTCTCCTGGAAACACCATATATTTT
CASTQGSPGNTIYF
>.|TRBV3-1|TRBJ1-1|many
TGTGCCAGCAGCCAAGCAGGTGTGGAAGCTTTCTTT
CASSQAGVEAFF
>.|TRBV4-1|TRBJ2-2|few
TGCGCCAGCAGCCAAGATGAGTATTGGGAGCTGTTTTTT
CASSQDEYWELFF
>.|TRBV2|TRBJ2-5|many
TGTGCCAGCAGTGAGCAGTCCTCCGGGACCCAGTACTTC
CASSEQSSGTQYF
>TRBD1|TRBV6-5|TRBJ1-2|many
TGTGCCAGCAGTTTAGGAAGGACAGGTCACTATGGCTACACCTTC
CASSLGRTGHYGYTF
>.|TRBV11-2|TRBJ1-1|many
TGTGCCAGCAGCTATCTGGAGCGCACTGAAGCTTTCTTT
CASSYLERTEAFF
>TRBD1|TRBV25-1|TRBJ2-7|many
TGTGCCAGCTCGCCCGGGACAGGGAACTTCTACGAGCAGTACTTC
CASSPGTGNFYEQYF
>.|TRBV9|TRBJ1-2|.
TGTGCCAGCAGCACCGGTATTGGAAACTATGGCTACACCTTC
CASSTGIGNYGYTF
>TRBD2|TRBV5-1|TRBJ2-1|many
TGCGCCAGCAGCTTGCCCAGCGGGGCCACGGGTAATGAGCAGTTCTTC
CASSLPSGATGNEQFF
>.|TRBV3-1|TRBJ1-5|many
TGTGCCAGCAGCCAGAGCGGAGCCTCTAATCAGCCCCAGCATTTT
CASSQSGASNQPQHF
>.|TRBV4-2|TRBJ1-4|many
TGTGCCAGCAGCCAAGTCATCGGGGAGGGCGCAAAACTGTTTTTT
CASSQVIGEGAKLFF
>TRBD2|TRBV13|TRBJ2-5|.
TGTGCCAGCAGCTTCGCCCCCTTAGGACTAGCGGGGGTCTTACAAGAGACCCAGTACTTC
CASSFAPLGLAGVLQETQYF
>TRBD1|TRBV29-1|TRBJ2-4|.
TGCAGCGTTTCCGGGACAGGGGAAGCCAAAAACATTCAGTACTTC
CSVSGTGEAKNIQYF
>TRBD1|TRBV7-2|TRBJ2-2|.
TGTGCCAGCAGCTTTCGGGCAGGGGGCACCGGGGAGCTGTTTTTT
CASSFRAGGTGELFF
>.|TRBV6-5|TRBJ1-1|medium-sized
TGTGCCAGCAGTTCCGGTTGGGGGACTGAAGCTTTCTTT
CASSSGWGTEAFF
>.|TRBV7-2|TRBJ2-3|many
TGTGCCAGCAGCACACTAACCACAGATACGCAGTATTTT
CASSTLTTDTQYF
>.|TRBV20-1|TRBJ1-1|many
TGCAGTGCTAGACAGGGAATGAACACTGAAGCTTTCTTT
CSARQGMNTEAFF
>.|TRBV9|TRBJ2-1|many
TGTGCCAGCAGCCCTGGACAGGAGCAGTTCTTC
CASSPGQEQFF
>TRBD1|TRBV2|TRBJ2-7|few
TGTGCCAGCAGTTACCGCGAGACAGGGACCTACGAGCAGTACTTC
CASSYRETGTYEQYF